One sample yielded the 26 T cell receptor beta chains listed below, sequenced in a study of blood T cell repertoires in COVID-19. Assay used: immunoSEQ multiplex PCR; TCRdb lists only in-frame clones, some missing. The sample has about 42,000 clones, 70% to 90% seen once. Input material: peripheral blood. The receptors stem from a human donor in a cohort sampled during active COVID-19.

The chain carries TRBV13 and TRBJ1-3, with 8 bases matching TRBD1. Germline CDR1 reads PRHDT; CDR2 reads FYEKMQ (reference sequence). J lost 4 bases, V lost 4 bases, and 9 bases had no gene match. This CDR3 has 16 amino acids. The CDR3 reads CASSSGQVLFGNTIYF. Here the CDR3 DNA reads TGTGCCAGCAGCTCGGGACAGGTGTTATTCGGAAACACCATATATTTT.

This clone was seen more than once but under ten times. The chain employs TRBV24-1 and TRBJ1-5, with 9 bases that match TRBD1. The CDR3 is 15 amino acids. CDR1 KGHDR and CDR2 SFDVKD come from the germline V gene. The trim removed 4 bases at V and 5 bases at J, leaving 5 bases unmatched. CDR3 protein: CATSDLGQGDQPQHF. As DNA, the CDR3 is TGTGCCACCAGTGACCTGGGACAGGGCGATCAGCCCCAGCATTTT.

The chain joins TRBV9 to TRBJ1-1; D remains ambiguous. The CDR3 runs to 17 residues. CDR1 is SGDLS, CDR2 YYNGEE, per germline. Trimming removed 0 bases from V and 3 bases from J, with 18 bases in between. Written as DNA, the CDR3 is TGTGCCAGCAGCGTAGAGTTGAGGATGGGTGTGGACACTGAAGCTTTCTTT. Residues: CASSVELRMGVDTEAFF.

Here the CDR3 reads CASSLQGWNNQPQHF. For the CDR3, the DNA is TGTGCCAGCAGCTTACAGGGATGGAACAATCAGCCCCAGCATTTT. The rearrangement joins TRBV5-6 to TRBJ1-5; a weak D match, TRBD1 (6 bases). V was trimmed by 2 bases and J by 3 bases, leaving 12 bases between them. The V gene's germline CDR1 is SGHDT and CDR2 YYEEEE. CDR3 length equals 15 residues.

The V call is TRBV19, the J call TRBJ1-1; D is perhaps TRBD1 (5 bases). Germline assignment: CDR1 LNHDA and CDR2 SQIVND (reference sequence). The V and J ends lost 7 bases and 6 bases respectively, with 18 bases between them. This CDR3 is built from 14 residues. In nucleotides, the CDR3 is TGTGCCAGTACCGTCAGGGAAACGAGACCTGAAGCTTTCTTT. Translation: CASTVRETRPEAFF.

This sequence joins TRBV7-7 and TRBJ2-1; TRBD2 agrees at 12 bases. Losses at the gene ends were 5 bases for V and 7 bases for J; bases not matched to a gene: 6. The CDR3 runs 15 residues. Germline V gene sequence: CDR1 SSHAT, CDR2 FNYEAQ (reference sequence). The DNA of the CDR3 is TGTGCCAGCAGCCCAACTAGCGGGGGGATAAATGAGCAGTTCTTC. Its protein product is CASSPTSGGINEQFF.

The chain couples TRBV12-3 or TRBV12-4 to TRBJ2-7, with a tentative D call TRBD1 (5 bases). The CDR3 runs to 13 residues. V lost 6 bases and J lost 0, with 9 bases in between. The CDR3 protein is CASRDTVSYEQYF. CDR3 nucleotide sequence: TGTGCCAGCAGGGACACCGTCTCCTACGAGCAGTACTTC.

The rearrangement links TRBV29-1 to TRBJ2-2; tentative D call: TRBD2 (5 bases). The V end lost 8 bases, the J end lost 6 bases, and 13 bases lay between the germline ends. The CDR3 runs 12 residues. Germline V gene data show CDR1 as SQVTM and CDR2 as ANQGSEA. This chain's CDR3 is CSSFEGAGELFF. The CDR3 region has the DNA TGCAGCTCCTTTGAGGGCGCCGGGGAGCTGTTTTTT.

The chain recombines TRBV5-1 with TRBJ2-1; TRBD1 matches at 8 bases. Germline V gene sequence: CDR1 SGHRS, CDR2 YFSETQ. The ends lost 3 bases at V and 4 bases at J; junction bases unmatched: 3. The CDR3 has 14 amino acids. CDR3 sequence: CASSSGQDYNEQFF. Here the CDR3 DNA reads TGCGCCAGCAGCTCGGGACAGGATTACAATGAGCAGTTCTTC. The full variable domain, in which reference TRBV5-1 and TRBJ2-1 provide the parts outside the CDR3, is KAGVTQTPRYLIKTRGQQVTLSCSPISGHRSVSWYQQTPGQGLQFLFEYFSETQRNKGNFPGRFSGRQFSNSRSEMNVSTLELGDSALYLCASSSGQDYNEQFFGPGTRLTVL.

This chain links TRBV3-1 (or the pseudogene TRBV3-2) with TRBJ1-5; 9 nucleotides align to TRBD1. With V trimmed by 4 bases and J by 1 base, 14 bases remained unmatched. Germline V gives CDR1 LGHDT, CDR2 YNNKEL (reference sequence). The CDR3 loop spans 19 amino acids. The CDR3 nucleotides read TGTGCCAGCAGCCGAGAGGGACAGGGACATCTCGAAAGCAATCAGCCCCAGCATTTT. Amino acids: CASSREGQGHLESNQPQHF.

The chain combines TRBV24-1 with TRBJ2-1; TRBD1 matches 9 bases. V gave up 5 bases and J gave up 2 bases; unmatched junction bases: 9. The CDR3 contains 17 residues. Germline CDR1 and CDR2: KGHDR and SFDVKD. The CDR3 sequence: CATSAGPGQGPYNEQFF. CDR3 coding DNA: TGTGCCACCAGTGCCGGCCCGGGACAGGGCCCCTACAATGAGCAGTTCTTC.

This chain connects TRBV18 to TRBJ1-1; perhaps TRBD1 as D (6 bases). V dropped 3 bases and J dropped 2 bases, with 10 bases sitting between them. The V gene's germline CDR1 is KGHSH and CDR2 LQKENI. The CDR3 contains 14 residues. The DNA of the CDR3 is TGTGCCAGCTCACCGGGACAAATTAACACTGAAGCTTTCTTT. Its translation is CASSPGQINTEAFF. The full variable domain, its missing parts supplied by reference TRBV18 and TRBJ1-1, is NAGVMQNPRHLVRRRGQEARLRCSPMKGHSHVYWYRQLPEEGLKFMVYLQKENIIDESGMPKERFSAEFPKEGPSILRIQQVVRGDSAAYFCASSPGQINTEAFFGQGTRLTVV.

V is TRBV11-2 and J is TRBJ2-7, with D uncertain. CDR1 and CDR2 from the germline V gene are SGHAT and FQNNGV. The CDR3 is made up of 11 amino acids. Trimming pared 5 bases from V and 9 bases from J, leaving 11 bases between. CDR3 nucleotide sequence: TGTGCCAGCAGCCCCAGTTCTCCGCAGTACTTC. Its translation: CASSPSSPQYF.

The V call is TRBV4-3, the J call TRBJ1-6, with TRBD1 matching 10 bases. From germline, CDR1 is LGHNA and CDR2 YSLEER. V trimming: 0 bases; J trimming: 11 bases; junction bases outside the gene matches: 4. The CDR3 has 15 residues. CDR3 protein: CASSQEGTGATPLHF. Here the CDR3 DNA reads TGCGCCAGCAGCCAAGAAGGGACAGGGGCAACACCCCTCCACTTT.

This clone appeared once. This chain uses TRBV6-6 with TRBJ2-7, with 15 positions matching TRBD2. With V trimmed by 5 bases and J by 2 bases, 7 bases remained unmatched. This CDR3 spans 17 amino acids. CDR1 and CDR2 from the germline V gene are MNHNY and SVGAGI (reference sequence). The CDR3 protein is CASSRTSGGAETYEQYF. CDR3 nucleotide sequence: TGTGCCAGCAGTCGGACTAGCGGGGGGGCCGAGACCTACGAGCAGTACTTC.

The chain employs TRBV7-2 and TRBJ2-5, with D perhaps matching TRBD2 (5 bases). Trimming took 2 bases from V and 7 from J, leaving 14 bases between them. This CDR3 is 14 amino acids long. Looked up from germline, CDR1 is SGHTA and CDR2 is FQGNSA. The CDR3 reads CASSLSRPEGTQYF. The CDR3 DNA sequence: TGTGCCAGCAGCTTATCGAGACCCGAGGGGACCCAGTACTTC.

The chain carries TRBV18 and TRBJ1-6; possible D gene TRBD1, 5 bases. The V end lost 0 bases, the J end lost 11 bases, and 8 bases lay between the germline ends. Germline V gene sequence: CDR1 KGHSH, CDR2 LQKENI. This CDR3 comprises 13 residues. CDR3 loop: CASSPPGGTPLHF. The CDR3 DNA follows: TGTGCCAGCTCACCACCGGGGGGTACACCCCTCCACTTT.

The chain recombines TRBV2 with TRBJ2-5; 7 bases match TRBD1. Germline lookup yields CDR1 SNHLY and CDR2 FYNNEI. J was trimmed by 2 bases and V by 6 bases; bases with no gene match: 9. This CDR3 is 15 amino acids long. The CDR3 DNA is TGTGCCAGCAGGTCAGGGGGACGGACGCAAGAGACCCAGTACTTC. Its protein product is CASRSGGRTQETQYF.

With respect to this clone: Mismatch with germline at one junction end may stem from a read error. V usage is TRBV12-3 or TRBV12-4 and J usage is TRBJ2-7; 8 nucleotides align to TRBD1. The CDR3 length is 11 residues. CDR3 protein: CASSLGTGLHF. The CDR3 bases are TGTGCCAGCAGTTTAGGGACAGGGCTCCACTTC.

The gene calls are TRBV15 and TRBJ2-7, with D maybe TRBD1 (6 bases). V lost 5 bases and J 4 bases, leaving 12 bases between the germline ends. Germline CDR1 LNHNV, CDR2 YYDKDF (reference sequence). CDR3 size: 13 residues. In DNA, the CDR3 is TGTGCCACCAGCTGGGGCCAGGGGTACGAGCAGTACTTC. This gives the protein CATSWGQGYEQYF.

V and J are TRBV27 and TRBJ2-2; 7 positions agree with TRBD1. The CDR3 sequence is 14 residues long. V lost 6 bases and J lost 3; bases outside the gene matches: 4. Germline values: CDR1 MNHEY, CDR2 SMNVEV (reference sequence). CDR3: CASRGGSDTGELFF. The CDR3 bases are TGTGCCAGCAGAGGGGGCTCCGACACCGGGGAGCTGTTTTTT.

For the CDR3, the DNA is TGTGCCAGTAGTCCTGGGACAGGGGCCTACGAGCAGTACTTC. Its protein is CASSPGTGAYEQYF. This chain links TRBV19 with TRBJ2-7; TRBD1 matches at 10 bases. Germline loops: CDR1 LNHDA, CDR2 SQIVND (reference sequence). V lost 5 bases, J lost 2 bases, and 3 bases stayed unmatched. The CDR3 runs to 14 residues.

J is TRBJ2-5 and V is TRBV5-1; D is ambiguous. CDR3 length: 14 amino acids. Looked up from germline, CDR1 is SGHRS and CDR2 is YFSETQ. V shed 0 bases and J shed 1 base, with 7 bases lying between them. The CDR3 region has the DNA TGCGCCAGCAGCTTGGGAGCGCGCCAAGAGACCCAGTACTTC. As protein: CASSLGARQETQYF.

The chain joins TRBV11-3 to TRBJ2-2; tentatively, D is TRBD1 (6 bases). The V gene lost 4 bases and the J gene lost 7 bases, with 13 bases spanning the gap. Germline loops: CDR1 SGHNT, CDR2 YENEEA. This CDR3 region has 14 residues. CDR3 DNA: TGTGCCAGCAGCTCACACAGGGACGGCGGGGAGCTGTTTTTT. Its protein is CASSSHRDGGELFF. The entire variable domain, with the rest obtained from reference TRBV11-3 and TRBJ2-2, is as follows: EAGVVQSPRYKIIEKKQPVAFWCNPISGHNTLYWYLQNLGQGPELLIRYENEEAVDDSQLPKDRFSAERLKGVDSTLKIQPAELGDSAVYLCASSSHRDGGELFFGEGSRLTVL.

The CDR3 reads CASSPSLAGGGGELFF. The CDR3 DNA is TGTGCCAGCAGCCCAAGTCTAGCGGGGGGAGGCGGGGAGCTGTTTTTT. This chain joins TRBV5-4 and TRBJ2-2, with 11 bases lining up with TRBD2. CDR1 is SGHNT, CDR2 YYREEE, per germline (reference sequence). The trim removed 4 bases at V and 7 bases at J, leaving 9 bases unmatched. This CDR3 spans 16 amino acids.

The table lists this clone with a few counts. V gene TRBV19 combines with J gene TRBJ1-2; TRBD1 agrees at 9 bases. The germline V gene encodes CDR1 LNHDA and CDR2 SQIVND (reference sequence). This CDR3 region has 16 residues. The ends lost 4 bases at V and 8 bases at J; junction bases unmatched: 14. CDR3 sequence (DNA): TGTGCCAGTAGTAACCGCGGACAGGGGTACGCAGGGGGCTACACCTTC. Protein sequence: CASSNRGQGYAGGYTF.